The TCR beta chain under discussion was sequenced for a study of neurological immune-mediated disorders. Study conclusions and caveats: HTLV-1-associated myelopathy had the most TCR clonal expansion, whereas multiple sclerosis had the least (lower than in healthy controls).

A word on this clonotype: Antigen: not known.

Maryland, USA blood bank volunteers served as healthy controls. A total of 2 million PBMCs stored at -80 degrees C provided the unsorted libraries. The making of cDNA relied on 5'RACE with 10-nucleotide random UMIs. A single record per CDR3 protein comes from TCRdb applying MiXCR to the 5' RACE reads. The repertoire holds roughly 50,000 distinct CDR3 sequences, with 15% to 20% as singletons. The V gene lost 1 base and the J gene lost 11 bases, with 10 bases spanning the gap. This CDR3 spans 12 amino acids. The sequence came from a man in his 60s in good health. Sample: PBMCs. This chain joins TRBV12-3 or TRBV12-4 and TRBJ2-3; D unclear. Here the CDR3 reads CASSLDQRGQYF. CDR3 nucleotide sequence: TGTGCCAGCAGTTTAGACCAGCGAGGGCAGTATTTT.